This T cell receptor (beta chain) was sequenced in a study of T cell responses to AZD1222 COVID-19 vaccine. The protocol was immunoSEQ multiplex PCR, while the TCRdb copy is restricted to in-frame clones and leaves out a portion. The repertoire holds about 130,000 clones, with roughly 82% as singletons. Sequenced here: peripheral blood, sampled on day 0 of AZD1222 vaccination. This clonotype was sampled from an adult in good health.

CDR3 DNA sequence: TGTGCCACCAGTGACCCTGGGGCGGGGCCCGGGGAGCTGTTTTTT. This codes for CATSDPGAGPGELFF. The chain uses TRBV24-1 and TRBJ2-2; D possibly corresponds to TRBD2 (6 bases). The CDR3 extends over 15 amino acids. Germline V gives CDR1 KGHDR, CDR2 SFDVKD. Trimming left V 4 bases short and J 6 bases short, with 14 bases between.